The entry below gives a single T cell receptor (beta chain) sequence along with its context. Its cognate antigen is unknown. Sample time point: cycle 4 day 1 (C4D1), after five to seven weeks of nivolumab. Every patient experienced relapse after autologous stem cell transplantation, and brentuximab vedotin exposure varied. Best response was recorded as complete response, partial response or progressive disease. This entry is derived from a study of PD-1 blockade in classical Hodgkin lymphoma. Points from the study as a whole: The study found that TCR diversity rose significantly by C4D1 in CD4+ but not CD8+ cells. A reduction in baseline TCR diversity was reportedly seen in newly diagnosed patients relative to healthy donors.

Using immunoSEQ multiplex PCR, the repertoire was profiled, and TCRdb retains in-frame clones only, with some absent. In the table there are tens of thousands of clones, 90% of which are singletons. The CDR3 runs 15 residues. V lost 5 bases, J lost 0 bases, and 4 bases stayed unmatched. CDR1 is MNHEY, CDR2 SVGAGI, per germline. V usage is TRBV6-5 and J usage is TRBJ2-4; 7 bases match TRBD1. The sample in question was peripheral blood mononuclear cells (PBMCs), obtained before the fourth cycle of nivolumab. This sequence originates from a human donor with classical Hodgkin lymphoma. The CDR3 is CASSHPGGAKNIQYF. In DNA, the CDR3 is TGTGCCAGCAGTCACCCAGGGGGAGCCAAAAACATTCAGTACTTC.